The clone carrying this T cell receptor beta chain has more than one count but fewer than ten. Its antigen is unknown. These data belong to a study of T-cell memory formation after mild COVID-19. Study results and caveats: Clones which contracted sat mainly in CM and EM if CD4+, and in EMRA if CD8+. Within pre-infection memory, some responding clones were found, suggesting cross-reactive memory joined. Contracting clones from day 15 to 85 showed balanced CD4/CD8; later expanders favored CD4+.

Barcoded TCR alpha and TCR beta cDNA libraries with UMIs came from 5'RACE using constant-segment primers. TCRdb re-called the 5' RACE reads through MiXCR, storing one row per CDR3 protein. The sample records about 55,000 distinct CDR3 sequences, 8% to 10% being singletons. In germline, CDR1 is MNHEY, CDR2 SVGAGI. After removal of 6 bases from V and 0 bases from J, the junction contained 8 bases not matched to a gene. This CDR3 is built from 15 residues. The chain carries TRBV6-5 and TRBJ2-7, with 7 nucleotides matching TRBD2. This TCR derives from a man aged 18 to 29 who had mild COVID-19 (a few samples of this study predate the infection). Cell type and time point are not known. The sequencing sample was made of PBMCs or a T cell subset sorted from them (not recorded which). The CDR3, as DNA: TGTGCCAGCAGGTCCCCCGGGGGGAGCTCCTACGAGCAGTACTTC. This codes for CASRSPGGSSYEQYF.